This T cell receptor (beta chain) was sequenced during a study of blood T cell repertoires in COVID-19. Study in general: COVID-19 samples collected from the United States, Italy and Spain covered acute and convalescent phases.

Seattle researchers signed up patients amid active infection and tracked them longitudinally. Under the authors' procedure: Using reference gene primer amplification, nucleated cell counts were estimated. The repertoire was sequenced with immunoSEQ multiplex PCR; TCRdb's copy has only in-frame clones and lacks some. That table supplies the V and J calls and clone size; D and trimming were determined from the DNA. Of 200,000 to 250,000 clones detected, roughly 80% appear once; the ten largest clones hold less than 6%. The CDR3 consists of 16 residues. With 6 bases clipped from V and 9 bases from J, the junction kept 14 bases outside the gene matches. The germline V gene has CDR1 MNHEY and CDR2 SMNVEV (reference sequence).

The receptor was isolated from a woman in her 70s with COVID-19, enrolled during active disease. Sequencing was performed on peripheral blood. The chain couples TRBV27 to TRBJ2-3; 11 nucleotides line up with TRBD1. CDR3 DNA: TGTGCCAGCAGACAAAATTCGGGACAGGGGGGGTTGACGCAGTATTTT. Amino acids: CASRQNSGQGGLTQYF.